The source of this T cell receptor beta chain is a study of cytomegalovirus exposure and HLA in healthy donors. General observations from the study: CMV serostatus was the sole immune exposure data available.

13 Jbeta primers and 60 Vbeta primers were used for the PCR. TCRdb's table, derived via immunoSEQ multiplex PCR, lists solely in-frame clones and lacks some. The sample includes 63,000 or so clones, 70% to 75% of them seen just once. Concerning this clone: Its target is unknown.

At the time of sampling, donors were nominally healthy, though unrecorded immune exposures were likely. The sequencing input was PBMCs. This sequence was found in a woman aged 30 to 39 in good health and CMV-seropositive.

CDR3 sequence (DNA): TGTGCCAGCAGCTTAGGGGGTTGGGGCGATCGGAACACTGAAGCTTTCTTT. Amino acids: CASSLGGWGDRNTEAFF. The V gene is TRBV7-9, the J gene TRBJ1-1; a weak D match, TRBD1 (5 bases). The CDR3 spans 17 residues. Trimming stripped 1 base from V and 1 base from J, with 16 bases between. CDR1 and CDR2 from the germline V gene are SEHNR and FQNEAQ (reference sequence).